A selection of T cell receptor beta chains follows, all from one sample in a study of PD-L1 blockade in urothelial cancer. Clones were read by immunoSEQ multiplex PCR, and TCRdb kept only the in-frame ones, dropping some. The sample includes 75,000 to 95,000 clones, just under 85% of them seen just once. Specimen: PBMCs, collected around atezolizumab (anti-PD-L1) treatment. The receptor set was obtained from a middle-aged man with urothelial cancer. The CDR3 runs from the conserved cysteine through the conserved F or W. The order of the fields is V gene, J gene, CDR3 protein.

TRBV20-1	TRBJ1-1	CSARGSAEAFF
TRBV29-1	TRBJ1-1	CSVPGQGSRTEAFF
TRBV5-1	TRBJ2-3	CASSFYSPTDTQYF
TRBV6-5	TRBJ1-4	CASSYDRVDEKLFF
TRBV9	TRBJ2-2	CASSATGANTGELFF
TRBV6-1	TRBJ1-1	CASSASGTGEAFF
TRBV30	TRBJ1-6	CAWKSESSYNSPLHF
TRBV5-6	TRBJ1-2	CASTLLGGYGYTF
TRBV14	TRBJ1-1	CASSRTSGVGTEAFF
TRBV6-5	TRBJ2-1	CATYEGLHNEQFF
TRBV28	TRBJ2-5	CASSLGTSFMTGETQYF
TRBV28	TRBJ1-1	CATWTGNTEAFF
TRBV9	TRBJ2-2	CASSPGVSGSAYGELFF
TRBV13	TRBJ1-4	CASSQSTGWDEKLFF
TRBV28	TRBJ1-3	CASVGGRAGNTIYF
TRBV2	TRBJ2-3	CAYGLDTDTQYF
TRBV5-1	TRBJ2-1	CASSLEGGAYNEQFF
TRBV28	TRBJ2-5	CASSSGVETQYF
TRBV6-5	TRBJ1-5	CASSPRGVGNQPQHF
TRBV12-5	TRBJ2-2	CASGLDGRPNTGELFF
TRBV4-1	TRBJ1-5	CASSHQTGERQPQHF
TRBV6-1	TRBJ2-1	CASKRDRGSSEQFF
TRBV7-2	TRBJ2-1	CASSRTSGNYNEQFF
TRBV4-2	TRBJ2-1	CASSQEKTVRLAGEQFF
TRBV7-2	TRBJ2-7	CASSQRWGQTIPSYEQYF
TRBV30	TRBJ2-7	CAWSPGQGQYF
TRBV14	TRBJ2-3	CASSQDRGILTDTQYF
TRBV29-1	TRBJ2-2	CSVATSGRAIGELFF
TRBV18	TRBJ2-7	CASSLQGMTYEQYF
TRBV28	TRBJ1-5	CASSEGVRNQPQHF
TRBV10-3	TRBJ2-5	CAISEAGETQYF
TRBV9	TRBJ2-2	CASSVVSGGPYTGELFF
TRBV27	TRBJ1-1	CASSLSGTGTVNTEAFF